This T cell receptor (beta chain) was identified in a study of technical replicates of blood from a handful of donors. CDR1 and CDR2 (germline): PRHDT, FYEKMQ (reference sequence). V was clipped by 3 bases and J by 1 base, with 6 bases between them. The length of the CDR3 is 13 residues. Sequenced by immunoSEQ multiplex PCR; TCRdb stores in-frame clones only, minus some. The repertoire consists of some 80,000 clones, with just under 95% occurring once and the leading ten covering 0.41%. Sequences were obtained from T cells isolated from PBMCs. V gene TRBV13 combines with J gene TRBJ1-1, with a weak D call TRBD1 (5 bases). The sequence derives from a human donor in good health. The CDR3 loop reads CASSFRGNTEAFF. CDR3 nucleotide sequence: TGTGCCAGCAGCTTTAGGGGGAACACTGAAGCTTTCTTT.